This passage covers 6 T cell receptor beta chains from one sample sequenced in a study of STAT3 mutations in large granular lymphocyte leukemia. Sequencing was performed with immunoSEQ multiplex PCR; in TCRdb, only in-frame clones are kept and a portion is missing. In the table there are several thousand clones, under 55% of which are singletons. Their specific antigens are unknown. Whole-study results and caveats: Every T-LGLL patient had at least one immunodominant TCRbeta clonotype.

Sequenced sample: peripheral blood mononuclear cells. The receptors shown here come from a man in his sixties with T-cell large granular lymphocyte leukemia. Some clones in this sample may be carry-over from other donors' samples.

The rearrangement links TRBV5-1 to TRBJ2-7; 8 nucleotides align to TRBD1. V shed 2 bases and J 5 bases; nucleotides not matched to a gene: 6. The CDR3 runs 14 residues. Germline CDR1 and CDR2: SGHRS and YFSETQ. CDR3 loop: CASSLGQGGNEQYF. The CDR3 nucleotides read TGCGCCAGCAGCTTAGGACAGGGTGGGAACGAGCAGTACTTC. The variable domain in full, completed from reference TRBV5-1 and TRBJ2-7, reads KAGVTQTPRYLIKTRGQQVTLSCSPISGHRSVSWYQQTPGQGLQFLFEYFSETQRNKGNFPGRFSGRQFSNSRSEMNVSTLELGDSALYLCASSLGQGGNEQYFGPGTRLTVT.

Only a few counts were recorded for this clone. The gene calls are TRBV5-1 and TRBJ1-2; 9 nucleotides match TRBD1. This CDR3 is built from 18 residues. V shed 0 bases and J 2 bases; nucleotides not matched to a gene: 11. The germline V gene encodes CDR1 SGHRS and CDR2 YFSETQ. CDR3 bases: TGCGCCAGCAGCTTGGGGGAACCGGGACAGGGAGCCAACTATGGCTACACCTTC. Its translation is CASSLGEPGQGANYGYTF. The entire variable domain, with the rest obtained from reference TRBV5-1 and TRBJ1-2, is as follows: KAGVTQTPRYLIKTRGQQVTLSCSPISGHRSVSWYQQTPGQGLQFLFEYFSETQRNKGNFPGRFSGRQFSNSRSEMNVSTLELGDSALYLCASSLGEPGQGANYGYTFGSGTRLTVV.

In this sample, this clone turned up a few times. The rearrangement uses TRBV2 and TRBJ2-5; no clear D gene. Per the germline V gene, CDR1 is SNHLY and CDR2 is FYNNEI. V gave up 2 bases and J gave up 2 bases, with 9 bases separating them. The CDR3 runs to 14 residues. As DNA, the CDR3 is TGTGCCAGCAGTGAATACCGCTCTCAAGAGACCCAGTACTTC. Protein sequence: CASSEYRSQETQYF.

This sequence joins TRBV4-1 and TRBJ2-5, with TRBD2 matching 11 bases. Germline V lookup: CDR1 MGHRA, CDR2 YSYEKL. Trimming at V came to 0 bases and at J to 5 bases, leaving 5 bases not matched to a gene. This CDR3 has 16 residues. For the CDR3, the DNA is TGCGCCAGCAGCCAAGATCTAGCGGGAGGATGGGAGACCCAGTACTTC. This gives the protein CASSQDLAGGWETQYF.

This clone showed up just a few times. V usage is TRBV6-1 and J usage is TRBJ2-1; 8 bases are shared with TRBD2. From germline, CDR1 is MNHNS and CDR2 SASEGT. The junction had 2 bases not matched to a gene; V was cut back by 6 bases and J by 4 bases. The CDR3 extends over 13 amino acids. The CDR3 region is CASRERGYNEQFF. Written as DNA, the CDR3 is TGTGCCAGCAGGGAGCGGGGGTACAATGAGCAGTTCTTC.

CDR3: CASSLGPAEAFF. CDR3 coding DNA: TGTGCCAGCAGCTTGGGCCCCGCTGAAGCTTTCTTT. The gene calls are TRBV5-4 and TRBJ1-1, with D unclear. This CDR3 has 12 amino acids. The germline V gene encodes CDR1 SGHNT and CDR2 YYREEE (reference sequence). V lost 0 bases, J lost 6 bases, and 6 bases lay in between. Filled out from reference TRBV5-4 and TRBJ1-1, the complete variable domain reads ETGVTQSPTHLIKTRGQQVTLRCSSQSGHNTVSWYQQALGQGPQFIFQYYREEENGRGNFPPRFSGLQFPNYSSELNVNALELDDSALYLCASSLGPAEAFFGQGTRLTVV.